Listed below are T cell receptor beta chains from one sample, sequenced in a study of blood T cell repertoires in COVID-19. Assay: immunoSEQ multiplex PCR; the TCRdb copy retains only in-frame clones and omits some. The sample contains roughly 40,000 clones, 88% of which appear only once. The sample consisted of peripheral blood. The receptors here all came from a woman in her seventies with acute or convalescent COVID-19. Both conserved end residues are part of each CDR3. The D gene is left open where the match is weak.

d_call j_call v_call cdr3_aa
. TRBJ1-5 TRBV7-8 CASSLVSGTPDQPQHF
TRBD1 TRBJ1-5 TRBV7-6 CASSLASRTGVDQPQHF
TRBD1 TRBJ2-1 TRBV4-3 CASSQDRGQSYNEQFF
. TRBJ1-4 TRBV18 CASSPPGRAAEKLFF
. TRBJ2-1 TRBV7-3 CASSPGSYNEQFF
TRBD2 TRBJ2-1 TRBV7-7 CASSPGASGGANEQFF
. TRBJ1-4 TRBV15 CATSPVGGDPEKLFF
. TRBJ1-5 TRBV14 CASSTGGNQPQHF
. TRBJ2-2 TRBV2 CASNRGGEMLDTGELFF
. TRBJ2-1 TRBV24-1 CATSAHAGTYNEQFF
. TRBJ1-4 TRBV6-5 CASRLGGATNEKLFF
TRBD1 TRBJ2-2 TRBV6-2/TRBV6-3 CASSYPRTGAGELFF
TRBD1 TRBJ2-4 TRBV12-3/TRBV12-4 CASSLGQANIQYF
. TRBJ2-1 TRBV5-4 CASTLGGEQFF
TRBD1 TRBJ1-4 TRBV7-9 CASGEGGSSFNEKLFF
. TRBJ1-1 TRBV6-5 CASNSAVNTEAFF
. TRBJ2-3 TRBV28 CASSLRTQYF
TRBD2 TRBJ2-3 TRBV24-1 CATSDTSGLDGPSYF
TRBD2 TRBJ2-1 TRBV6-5 CASSSRTSGNDEQFF
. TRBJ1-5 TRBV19 CASSIATAGSNQPQHF
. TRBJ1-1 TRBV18 CASSREGRDTEAFF
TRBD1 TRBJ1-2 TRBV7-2 CASSSRQGSIGYTF
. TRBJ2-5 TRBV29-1 CSVSAGGLKETQYF
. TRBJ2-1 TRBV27 CASSLSQPGVNEQFF
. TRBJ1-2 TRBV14 CASSQDNRRGVGYGYTF
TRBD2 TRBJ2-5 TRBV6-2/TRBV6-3 CASSPWGLAELQETQYF
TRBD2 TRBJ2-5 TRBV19 CASSPREGETQYF
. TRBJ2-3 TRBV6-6 CASSPPGGVDTQYF
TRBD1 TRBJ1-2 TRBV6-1 CASSEDRVGGYTF
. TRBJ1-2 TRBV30 CAWSRDSLANTF
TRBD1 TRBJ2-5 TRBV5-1 CASSPRTGGLETQYF
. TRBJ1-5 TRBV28 CASQPIGGINQPQHF
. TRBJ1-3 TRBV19 CASHRFSGNTIYF
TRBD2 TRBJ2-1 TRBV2 CASSGREWDNEQFF
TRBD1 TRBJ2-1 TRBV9 CASSVTGGINNEQFF
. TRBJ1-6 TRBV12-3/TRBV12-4 CASSLNQASPLHF
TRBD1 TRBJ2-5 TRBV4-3 CASSQDRTGGIVETQYF
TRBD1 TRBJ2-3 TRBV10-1 CASSDGTGGTDTQYF
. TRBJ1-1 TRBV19 CASNGREGNTEAFF
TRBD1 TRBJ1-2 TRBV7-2 CASSGDREDPYYGYTF
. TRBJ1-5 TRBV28 CASGNQLVNQPQHF
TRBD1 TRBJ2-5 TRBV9 CASSRTLRDTGDQETQYF
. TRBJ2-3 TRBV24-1 CATSEGTTDTDTQYF
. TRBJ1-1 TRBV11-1 CASSLGGHSNTEAFF
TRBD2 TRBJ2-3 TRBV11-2 CASSLGLAADTQYF
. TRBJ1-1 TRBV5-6 CASSLISRTEAFF
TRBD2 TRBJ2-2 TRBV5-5 CASSRPGLAGPSTGELFF
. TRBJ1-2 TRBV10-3 CAISADSYGYTF